Each of the 27 T cell receptor beta chains below was sequenced from the same sample in a study of T cell changes during pregnancy in multiple sclerosis. TCRdb keeps only in-frame clones here, not all; method: immunoSEQ multiplex PCR. The sample includes 30,000 to 35,000 clones, over 75% of them seen just once. The starting material was CD8+ T cells from peripheral blood mononuclear cells, obtained in the second trimester of pregnancy. These receptors all stem from a female donor with multiple sclerosis, enrolled in a pregnancy study.

V gene TRBV11-3 combines with J gene TRBJ1-1, with a weak D call TRBD1 (5 bases). The germline V gene encodes CDR1 SGHNT and CDR2 YENEEA. The CDR3 totals 14 residues. Trimming took 1 base from V and 2 from J, leaving 8 bases between them. CDR3 DNA: TGTGCCAGCAGCTTAGGGGGCCGAAACACTGAAGCTTTCTTT. Its protein product is CASSLGGRNTEAFF.

This chain uses TRBV25-1 with TRBJ2-7; D ambiguous. Trimming cost V 5 bases and J 3 bases, with 11 bases left between them. The germline V gene encodes CDR1 MGHDK and CDR2 SYGVNS. The CDR3 has 13 amino acids. DNA for the CDR3: TGTGCCAGCAGTCCATTCCCCAGCTACGAGCAGTACTTC. Its translation: CASSPFPSYEQYF.

The chain uses TRBV4-3 and TRBJ1-1; D gene uncertain. Germline values: CDR1 LGHNA, CDR2 YSLEER. CDR3 length equals 13 residues. Trimming cost V 4 bases and J 4 bases, with 10 bases left between them. The CDR3 region is CASSLHRSTEAFF. The CDR3 DNA reads TGCGCCAGCAGCCTTCACCGTAGCACTGAAGCTTTCTTT.

The chain carries TRBV4-3 and TRBJ2-1, with 9 positions matching TRBD1. With V trimmed by 0 bases and J by 4 bases, 4 bases remained unmatched. Germline assignment: CDR1 LGHNA and CDR2 YSLEER. The CDR3 totals 16 residues. The chain's CDR3 is CASSQEGQGFYNEQFF. The CDR3 nucleotides are TGCGCCAGCAGCCAAGAGGGACAGGGATTTTACAATGAGCAGTTCTTC.

The V gene is TRBV2, the J gene TRBJ1-3; TRBD1 might be the D (5 bases). The CDR3 is 15 amino acids. The V and J ends lost 6 bases and 2 bases respectively, with 14 bases between them. Germline CDR1 SNHLY, CDR2 FYNNEI. CDR3 nucleotide sequence: TGTGCCAGCAGGACCAGGGACTTGACTGGAAACACCATATATTTT. This translates into CASRTRDLTGNTIYF.

This clone ranks as medium-sized. The rearrangement links TRBV7-9 to TRBJ1-5; TRBD1 is a possible D gene (5 bases). CDR1 and CDR2 from the germline V gene are SEHNR and FQNEAQ (reference sequence). The CDR3 loop spans 14 amino acids. V lost 0 bases and J 3 bases, leaving 6 bases between the germline ends. CDR3: CASSLAGLNQPQHF. CDR3 nucleotides: TGTGCCAGCAGCTTAGCGGGGCTCAATCAGCCCCAGCATTTT.

The genes are TRBV30 and TRBJ2-3, with TRBD2 matching over 14 bases. After removal of 5 bases from V and 1 base from J, the junction contained 5 bases not matched to a gene. The germline V gene has CDR1 GTSNPN and CDR2 SVGIG (reference sequence). The CDR3 extends over 16 amino acids. CDR3 coding DNA: TGTGCCTGGCGGACTAGCGGGAGGCCGCGCACAGATACGCAGTATTTT. This gives the protein CAWRTSGRPRTDTQYF.

The chain joins TRBV5-4 to TRBJ1-1; D is unresolved. CDR3 length: 15 amino acids. Germline-derived CDR1 and CDR2 are SGHNT and YYREEE (reference sequence). V lost 0 bases and J lost 0, with 9 bases in between. DNA for the CDR3: TGTGCCAGCAGCTTGGGTGAGGGTTTGAACACTGAAGCTTTCTTT. This encodes CASSLGEGLNTEAFF. Combining the CDR3 with reference TRBV5-4 and TRBJ1-1 gives the whole variable domain ETGVTQSPTHLIKTRGQQVTLRCSSQSGHNTVSWYQQALGQGPQFIFQYYREEENGRGNFPPRFSGLQFPNYSSELNVNALELDDSALYLCASSLGEGLNTEAFFGQGTRLTVV.

The V gene is TRBV4-3, the J gene TRBJ1-3, with D perhaps TRBD1 (6 bases). The length of the CDR3 is 16 residues. Germline CDR1 is LGHNA and CDR2 is YSLEER. V was clipped by 0 bases and J by 4 bases, with 13 bases between them. CDR3 nucleotide sequence: TGCGCCAGCAGCCAAGATTCGGGGGGGCCCGGAAACACCATATATTTT. Its protein product is CASSQDSGGPGNTIYF.

CDR3 loop: CASSQDLQGRAYEQYF. The DNA for the CDR3 is TGTGCCAGCAGCCAAGATTTGCAGGGGAGAGCCTACGAGCAGTACTTC. The genes are TRBV4-2 and TRBJ2-7; tentative D call: TRBD1 (6 bases). The ends were cut back, 0 bases at V and 2 bases at J, with 14 bases in the middle. This CDR3 region has 16 residues. Germline values: CDR1 LGHNA, CDR2 YNFKEQ.

V and J are TRBV13 and TRBJ2-2; 7 positions match TRBD1. The CDR3 runs to 17 residues. The germline V gene has CDR1 PRHDT and CDR2 FYEKMQ (reference sequence). Losses at the gene ends were 5 bases for V and 6 bases for J; bases not matched to a gene: 15. The CDR3 nucleotides are TGTGCCAGCAGCACCCTCACGGACAGGACCAGATCCGGGGAGCTGTTTTTT. As protein: CASSTLTDRTRSGELFF. The full variable domain, rest sourced from reference TRBV13 and TRBJ2-2, is AAGVIQSPRHLIKEKRETATLKCYPIPRHDTVYWYQQGPGQDPQFLISFYEKMQSDKGSIPDRFSAQQFSDYHSELNMSSLELGDSALYFCASSTLTDRTRSGELFFGEGSRLTVL.

The chain employs TRBV9 and TRBJ2-1, with 8 positions matching TRBD2. The CDR3 extends over 14 amino acids. Germline-derived CDR1 and CDR2 are SGDLS and YYNGEE. With 6 bases clipped from V and 4 bases from J, the junction kept 6 bases outside the gene matches. In DNA form, the CDR3 reads TGTGCCAGCACGCCGGGAGGGCTATACAATGAGCAGTTCTTC. The encoded protein is CASTPGGLYNEQFF.

This clone is classed as large (0.1 to 1%). The chain combines TRBV29-1 with TRBJ2-2; TRBD1 aligns across 9 bases. The V and J ends lost 5 bases and 3 bases, in that order; junction bases with no gene match: 4. The CDR3 is made up of 14 amino acids. Germline V gene lookup returns CDR1 SQVTM and CDR2 ANQGSEA. In DNA, the CDR3 is TGCAGCGTTCGGACAGGGGTCGACACCGGGGAGCTGTTTTTT. As protein: CSVRTGVDTGELFF.

In this sample, this clone turned up once. This chain links TRBV28 with TRBJ1-5; 12 bases are a match to TRBD1. The CDR3 extends over 15 amino acids. The trim removed 5 bases at V and 5 bases at J, leaving 4 bases unmatched. Germline V gene lookup returns CDR1 MDHEN and CDR2 SYDVKM. The CDR3 loop is CASSPGQGADQPQHF. CDR3 coding DNA: TGTGCCAGCAGTCCGGGACAGGGGGCTGATCAGCCCCAGCATTTT.

The chain recombines TRBV6-1 with TRBJ2-7, with TRBD1 identical over 9 bases. V trimming: 6 bases; J trimming: 2 bases; junction bases outside the gene matches: 5. This CDR3 spans 14 amino acids. CDR1 is MNHNS, CDR2 SASEGT, per germline. The CDR3 reads CASRLQGAAYEQYF. The DNA for the CDR3 is TGTGCCAGCAGACTACAGGGGGCCGCCTACGAGCAGTACTTC.

This clone came up once. V and J are TRBV6-1 and TRBJ2-3; D not resolved. V lost 6 bases, J lost 0 bases, and 10 bases lay in between. This CDR3 is built from 14 residues. Germline V gene lookup returns CDR1 MNHNS and CDR2 SASEGT. CDR3 sequence: CASRLHSSTDTQYF. The CDR3 DNA is TGTGCCAGCAGGCTCCACTCTAGCACAGATACGCAGTATTTT.

The chain is built from TRBV19 and TRBJ1-3; D is unclear. V dropped 2 bases and J dropped 4 bases, with 12 bases sitting between them. Germline CDR1 is LNHDA and CDR2 is SQIVND (reference sequence). This CDR3 is 15 amino acids long. The CDR3 sequence: CASSIRGPDGNTIYF. The CDR3 coding sequence is TGTGCCAGTAGTATAAGAGGGCCGGACGGAAACACCATATATTTT.

The rearrangement joins TRBV5-1 to TRBJ2-2; D unresolved. V shed 6 bases and J shed 6 bases, with 6 bases lying between them. Germline values: CDR1 SGHRS, CDR2 YFSETQ. The CDR3 runs to 11 residues. CDR3 DNA: TGCGCCAGCATAGCTGCCGGGGAGCTGTTTTTT. Its translation: CASIAAGELFF.

For the CDR3, the DNA is TGTGCCAGCAGTGAATATGAGGCAGGGGTGGAATATGGCTACACCTTC. This gives the protein CASSEYEAGVEYGYTF. The chain links TRBV25-1 to TRBJ1-2, with a tentative D call TRBD1 (6 bases). This CDR3 has 16 residues. V lost 0 bases and J lost 5, with 16 bases in between. Germline CDR1 reads MGHDK; CDR2 reads SYGVNS.

The rearrangement links TRBV5-6 to TRBJ2-1, with 11 bases that match TRBD2. The CDR3 loop spans 14 amino acids. Germline-derived CDR1 and CDR2 are SGHDT and YYEEEE. Losses at the gene ends were 4 bases for V and 8 bases for J; bases not matched to a gene: 5. CDR3 nucleotide sequence: TGTGCCAGCAGCGGTAGCGGGAGGGAGGATGAGCAGTTCTTC. Protein product: CASSGSGREDEQFF.

DNA of the CDR3: TGTGCCAGCAGTTTAAGTGGGGGAGGGCTAGCGGGAGCCAATGAGCAGTTCTTC. Its translation is CASSLSGGGLAGANEQFF. The chain has TRBV28 and TRBJ2-1, with 10 nucleotides matching TRBD2. The length of the CDR3 is 18 residues. The ends lost 2 bases at V and 6 bases at J; junction bases unmatched: 13. Germline values: CDR1 MDHEN, CDR2 SYDVKM.

This rearrangement joins TRBV9 to TRBJ2-7; possibly TRBD1 for D (5 bases). The CDR3 runs 13 residues. V was pared by 0 bases and J by 5 bases, with 9 bases between. Germline CDR1 is SGDLS and CDR2 is YYNGEE. The CDR3 DNA reads as TGTGCCAGCAGCGTAGCAGGGCCCGACGAGCAGTACTTC. Residues: CASSVAGPDEQYF. Using reference TRBV9 and TRBJ2-7 for the parts outside the CDR3, the full variable domain is DSGVTQTPKHLITATGQRVTLRCSPRSGDLSVYWYQQSLDQGLQFLIQYYNGEERAKGNILERFSAQQFPDLHSELNLSSLELGDSALYFCASSVAGPDEQYFGPGTRLTVT.

The chain uses TRBV7-2 and TRBJ2-7; D is perhaps TRBD2 (6 bases). V dropped 4 bases and J dropped 2 bases, with 18 bases sitting between them. Germline CDR1 SGHTA, CDR2 FQGNSA. The CDR3 has 16 amino acids. The CDR3 sequence: CASSSALGTDAYEQYF. CDR3 nucleotides: TGTGCCAGCAGCTCCGCCCTCGGGACTGATGCCTACGAGCAGTACTTC.

The chain uses TRBV5-1 and TRBJ2-7, with D perhaps matching TRBD2 (6 bases). The CDR3 length is 14 residues. Trimming stripped 0 bases from V and 0 bases from J, with 7 bases between. Germline CDR1 reads SGHRS; CDR2 reads YFSETQ. The DNA of the CDR3 is TGCGCCAGCAGCTTGGAGGGACTCTCCTACGAGCAGTACTTC. Protein product: CASSLEGLSYEQYF.

The chain employs TRBV7-9 and TRBJ1-5; possibly TRBD1 for D (6 bases). The CDR3 length is 15 residues. The germline gives CDR1 SEHNR, CDR2 FQNEAQ (reference sequence). Trimming took off 1 base at V and 3 bases at J, with 10 bases between the two ends. CDR3 amino acids: CASSLGGGLNQPQHF. In nucleotides, the CDR3 is TGTGCCAGCAGCTTAGGGGGGGGCCTCAATCAGCCCCAGCATTTT.

This chain links TRBV11-2 with TRBJ2-7; the D gene is possibly TRBD2 (6 bases). The CDR3 contains 14 residues. The V gene lost 2 bases and the J gene lost 3 bases, with 11 bases spanning the gap. Germline CDR1 and CDR2: SGHAT and FQNNGV. The CDR3 bases are TGTGCCAGCAGCTTACTAGGGACTGGCTACGAGCAGTACTTC. Translated: CASSLLGTGYEQYF. Full variable domain (missing parts from reference TRBV11-2 and TRBJ2-7): EAGVAQSPRYKIIEKRQSVAFWCNPISGHATLYWYQQILGQGPKLLIQFQNNGVVDDSQLPKDRFSAERLKGVDSTLKIQPAKLEDSAVYLCASSLLGTGYEQYFGPGTRLTVT.

This chain joins TRBV4-2 and TRBJ2-3; TRBD2 matches at 7 bases. Trimming took 0 bases from V and 3 from J; bases not matched to a gene: 9. This CDR3 spans 17 amino acids. Germline assignment: CDR1 LGHNA and CDR2 YNFKEQ. The CDR3 region is CASSQESGGSRTDTQYF. Written as DNA, the CDR3 is TGTGCCAGCAGCCAAGAATCTGGCGGGAGTAGGACAGATACGCAGTATTTT.